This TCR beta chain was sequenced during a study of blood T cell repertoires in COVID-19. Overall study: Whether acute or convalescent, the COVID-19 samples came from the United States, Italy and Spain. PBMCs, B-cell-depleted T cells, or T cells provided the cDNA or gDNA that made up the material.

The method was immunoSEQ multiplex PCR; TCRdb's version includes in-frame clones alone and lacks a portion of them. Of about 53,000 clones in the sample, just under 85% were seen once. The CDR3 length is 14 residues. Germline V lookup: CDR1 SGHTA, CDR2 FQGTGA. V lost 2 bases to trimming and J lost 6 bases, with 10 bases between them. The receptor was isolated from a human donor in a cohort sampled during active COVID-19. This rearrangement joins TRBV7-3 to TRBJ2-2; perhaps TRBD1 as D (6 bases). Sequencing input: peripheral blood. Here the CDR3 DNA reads TGTGCCAGCAGCTTAGGACAGACCTCCGGGGAGCTGTTTTTT. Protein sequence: CASSLGQTSGELFF.